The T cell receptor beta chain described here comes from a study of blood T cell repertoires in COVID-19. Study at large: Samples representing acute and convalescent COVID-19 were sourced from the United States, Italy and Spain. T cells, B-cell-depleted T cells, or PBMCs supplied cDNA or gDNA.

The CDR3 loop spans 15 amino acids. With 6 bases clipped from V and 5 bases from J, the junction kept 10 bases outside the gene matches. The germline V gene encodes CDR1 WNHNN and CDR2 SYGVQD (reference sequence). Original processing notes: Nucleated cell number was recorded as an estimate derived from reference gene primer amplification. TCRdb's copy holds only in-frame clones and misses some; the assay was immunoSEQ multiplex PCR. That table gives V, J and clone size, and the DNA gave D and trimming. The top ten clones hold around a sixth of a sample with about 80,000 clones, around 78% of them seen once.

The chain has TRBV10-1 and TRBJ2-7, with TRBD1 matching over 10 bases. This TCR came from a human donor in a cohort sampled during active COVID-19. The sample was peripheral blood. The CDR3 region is CASREDRGSQNEQYF. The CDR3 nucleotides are TGCGCCAGCAGGGAGGACAGGGGGAGTCAGAACGAGCAGTACTTC.